This entry lists 29 T cell receptor beta chains sequenced from one sample in a study of blood T cell repertoires in COVID-19. The repertoire was sequenced with immunoSEQ multiplex PCR; TCRdb's copy has only in-frame clones and lacks some. The sample contains about 320,000 clones, roughly 85% of which appear only once. The sequenced sample consisted of PBMCs or T cells enriched from blood (not recorded which). These receptors were obtained from a woman aged 25 to 39 who had been exposed to COVID-19.

The chain joins TRBV5-1 to TRBJ1-5; no clear D gene. Trimming took off 4 bases at V and 6 bases at J, with 11 bases between the two ends. Looked up from germline, CDR1 is SGHRS and CDR2 is YFSETQ. This CDR3 has 13 amino acids. The CDR3 nucleotides are TGCGCCAGCAGCCCCGAAGGCGGTCAGCCCCAGCATTTT. This codes for CASSPEGGQPQHF.

This clone was seen a few times. This chain links TRBV11-3 with TRBJ2-2, with D possibly being TRBD2 (6 bases). The ends were cut back, 1 base at V and 1 base at J, with 16 bases in the middle. The CDR3 is made up of 18 amino acids. The V gene's germline CDR1 is SGHNT and CDR2 YENEEA. The CDR3 sequence: CASSLGNAWGVNTGELFF. CDR3 DNA: TGTGCCAGCAGCTTAGGGAACGCGTGGGGGGTGAACACCGGGGAGCTGTTTTTT.

V gene TRBV2 combines with J gene TRBJ1-1; D unclear. The CDR3 spans 14 residues. Germline V lookup: CDR1 SNHLY, CDR2 FYNNEI. V was shortened by 4 bases and J by 1 base, with 10 bases between the two germline ends. The CDR3 sequence is CASSVGRGNTEAFF. The CDR3 DNA reads as TGTGCCAGCAGTGTAGGGCGGGGGAACACTGAAGCTTTCTTT.

This clone was picked up many times. The V gene is TRBV5-8, the J gene TRBJ2-7; a weak D match, TRBD1 (6 bases). Germline V gene data show CDR1 as SGHTS and CDR2 as YDEGEE. Trimming pared 3 bases from V and 6 bases from J, leaving 10 bases between. The CDR3 totals 12 residues. The CDR3: CASSWVGGEQYF. The DNA for the CDR3 is TGTGCCAGCAGCTGGGTAGGGGGCGAGCAGTACTTC.

CDR3 amino acids: CASRLNNEQFF. CDR3 DNA: TGCGCCAGCAGACTGAACAATGAGCAGTTCTTC. The J gene is TRBJ2-1, the V gene TRBV5-1; D uncertain. Germline V CDR1 and CDR2: SGHRS, YFSETQ. This CDR3 comprises 11 residues. V shed 5 bases and J shed 5 bases, with 5 bases lying between them.

This chain connects TRBV28 to TRBJ1-1; weak D call: TRBD1 (6 bases). The CDR3 is 17 residues long. CDR1 MDHEN and CDR2 SYDVKM come from the germline V gene. V was cut by 5 bases and J by 3 bases, with 22 bases left in between. This chain's CDR3 is CASSRYRAKLEYTEAFF. The CDR3, as DNA: TGTGCCAGCAGTCGGTACAGGGCGAAGCTCGAGTACACTGAAGCTTTCTTT.

The CDR3 sequence: CASRTGQGDQPQHF. The CDR3 nucleotides read TGTGCCAGCAGAACAGGACAGGGAGATCAGCCCCAGCATTTT. The chain recombines TRBV6-5 with TRBJ1-5, with TRBD1 matching 8 bases. CDR1 is MNHEY and CDR2 is SVGAGI in the germline V gene. The CDR3 contains 14 residues. V lost 6 bases, J lost 5 bases, and 6 bases stayed unmatched.

The CDR3 here is CASSLDYAGGSLEQYF. The CDR3 DNA reads as TGTGCCAGCAGCTTGGACTATGCGGGAGGCTCCCTTGAGCAGTACTTC. The chain carries TRBV5-6 and TRBJ2-7; 8 nucleotides line up with TRBD2. The ends lost 0 bases at V and 7 bases at J; junction bases unmatched: 12. The CDR3 runs to 16 residues. The germline gives CDR1 SGHDT, CDR2 YYEEEE.

This clone was seen a single time. The genes are TRBV27 and TRBJ2-7; the match to TRBD2 covers 9 bases. The CDR3 is made up of 15 amino acids. Germline lookup yields CDR1 MNHEY and CDR2 SMNVEV (reference sequence). The V gene end was trimmed by 9 bases and the J gene end by 3 bases; junction bases not matched to a gene: 12. The CDR3 spells CASGPIGRGGYEQYF. CDR3 nucleotides: TGTGCCAGTGGGCCGATCGGGCGGGGGGGCTACGAGCAGTACTTC.

The genes are TRBV27 and TRBJ2-7; the match to TRBD2 covers 8 bases. J gave up 6 bases and V 3 bases, and 10 bases lay outside the gene matches. The V gene's germline CDR1 is MNHEY and CDR2 SMNVEV (reference sequence). The CDR3 has 15 residues. The CDR3: CASSFTGLVSGEQYF. CDR3 nucleotides: TGTGCCAGCAGTTTCACGGGACTAGTATCGGGCGAGCAGTACTTC.

There are a few counts of this clone. The V call is TRBV5-1, the J call TRBJ2-7; possible D gene TRBD1, 6 bases. The germline gives CDR1 SGHRS, CDR2 YFSETQ. V shed 0 bases and J shed 2 bases, with 12 bases lying between them. The CDR3 covers 15 residues. The CDR3 nucleotides are TGCGCCAGCAGCTTGGACTTGGACAGAACCTACGAGCAGTACTTC. Translated, it gives CASSLDLDRTYEQYF.

J is TRBJ1-5 and V is TRBV7-9; TRBD1 matches at 8 bases. CDR1 SEHNR and CDR2 FQNEAQ come from the germline V gene (reference sequence). The CDR3 consists of 14 residues. J lost 5 bases, V lost 2 bases, and 2 bases had no gene match. The DNA of the CDR3 is TGTGCCAGCAGCTTACAGGGGGCCGATCAGCCCCAGCATTTT. Translating it yields CASSLQGADQPQHF. The variable domain in full, completed from reference TRBV7-9 and TRBJ1-5, reads DTGVSQNPRHKITKRGQNVTFRCDPISEHNRLYWYRQTLGQGPEFLTYFQNEAQLEKSRLLSDRFSAERPKGSFSTLEIQRTEQGDSAMYLCASSLQGADQPQHFGDGTRLSIL.

The chain links TRBV19 to TRBJ2-7, with D perhaps matching TRBD2 (6 bases). Looked up from germline, CDR1 is LNHDA and CDR2 is SQIVND (reference sequence). This CDR3 is built from 15 residues. V lost 1 base and J lost 0, with 10 bases in between. The CDR3 DNA reads as TGTGCCAGTAGTATAGTGGAGGGTGGCTCCTACGAGCAGTACTTC. Protein: CASSIVEGGSYEQYF.

The chain has TRBV19 and TRBJ2-1, with D possibly matching TRBD2 (6 bases). Germline CDR1 and CDR2: LNHDA and SQIVND (reference sequence). The CDR3 extends over 14 amino acids. V lost 0 bases to trimming and J lost 6 bases, with 9 bases between them. CDR3 sequence (DNA): TGTGCCAGTAGTATAGACACTAGCATCAATGAGCAGTTCTTC. Translated, it gives CASSIDTSINEQFF.

The chain has TRBV7-6 and TRBJ2-7; D is possibly TRBD2 (5 bases). This CDR3 is built from 14 residues. V was clipped by 5 bases and J by 0 bases, with 11 bases between them. Germline V gene lookup returns CDR1 SGHVS and CDR2 FNYEAQ. CDR3 sequence (DNA): TGTGCCAGCAGCGTGGGAGTCAGCTCCTACGAGCAGTACTTC. Translating gives CASSVGVSSYEQYF.

Concerning this clone itself: This CDR3 is also generated by other DNA sequences in the sample. CDR3 DNA: TGTGCCAGCAGTTACTCGCAGGTCTTGAACACTGAAGCTTTCTTT. Translating it yields CASSYSQVLNTEAFF. The chain is built from TRBV6-5 and TRBJ1-1; no firm D call. CDR3 size: 15 residues. CDR1 MNHEY and CDR2 SVGAGI come from the germline V gene. V lost 0 bases to trimming and J lost 0 bases, with 8 bases between them.

V gene TRBV5-4 combines with J gene TRBJ1-4; 9 nucleotides agree with TRBD1. The CDR3 runs 14 residues. Germline V gives CDR1 SGHNT, CDR2 YYREEE (reference sequence). V shed 3 bases, J shed 7 bases, and the junction held 4 bases outside the gene matches. The CDR3 here is CASSYTGGGEKLFF. CDR3 coding DNA: TGTGCCAGCAGCTACACAGGGGGCGGTGAAAAACTGTTTTTT.

This clone was seen only a few times. The CDR3 reads CASSSKRIQGEAFF. The DNA of the CDR3 is TGTGCCAGCAGCTCGAAGAGAATACAGGGGGAAGCTTTCTTT. The chain joins TRBV5-8 to TRBJ1-1; 7 bases align to TRBD1. Germline V CDR1 and CDR2: SGHTS, YDEGEE. The CDR3 sequence is 14 residues long. After removal of 3 bases from V and 8 bases from J, the junction contained 10 bases not matched to a gene.

The chain links TRBV2 to TRBJ1-4; D call uncertain. Germline lookup yields CDR1 SNHLY and CDR2 FYNNEI. This CDR3 has 15 amino acids. With 0 bases removed from V and 7 bases from J, the gap between germline ends came to 12 bases. The CDR3 coding sequence is TGTGCCAGCAGTGAAGCTCGCGGAGGAAGTGAAAAACTGTTTTTT. Residues: CASSEARGGSEKLFF.

This chain joins TRBV4-3 and TRBJ2-1; D gene ambiguous. The germline V gene has CDR1 LGHNA and CDR2 YSLEER. The CDR3 loop spans 16 amino acids. V was shortened by 0 bases and J by 1 base, with 10 bases between the two germline ends. The CDR3 reads CASSQDPTGSYNEQFF. CDR3 sequence (DNA): TGCGCCAGCAGCCAAGATCCCACGGGTTCCTACAATGAGCAGTTCTTC.

Only one count was recorded for this clone. V and J are TRBV19 and TRBJ2-2; TRBD2 might be the D (6 bases). The V and J ends lost 8 bases and 4 bases respectively, with 14 bases between them. The CDR3 is made up of 14 amino acids. The germline V gene has CDR1 LNHDA and CDR2 SQIVND (reference sequence). The CDR3, as DNA: TGTGCCAGTGCTGGGGGGAGGATCACCGGGGAGCTGTTTTTT. It codes for CASAGGRITGELFF. Full variable domain (rest looked up from reference TRBV19 and TRBJ2-2): DGGITQSPKYLFRKEGQNVTLSCEQNLNHDAMYWYRQDPGQGLRLIYYSQIVNDFQKGDIAEGYSVSREKKESFPLTVTSAQKNPTAFYLCASAGGRITGELFFGEGSRLTVL.

This clone has only one observation. The gene calls are TRBV10-2 and TRBJ1-5; 7 bases line up with TRBD1. The V and J ends lost 9 bases and 1 base, in that order; junction bases with no gene match: 6. The CDR3 length is 14 residues. CDR1 is WSHSY and CDR2 is SAAADI in the germline V gene. The CDR3 is CARKQGGSNQPQHF. As DNA, the CDR3 is TGCGCCAGAAAGCAGGGGGGCAGCAATCAGCCCCAGCATTTT.

The chain uses TRBV9 and TRBJ1-2, with 7 bases fitting TRBD1. The CDR3 is 13 amino acids. The V segment lost 7 bases and the J segment 4 bases; nucleotides outside the gene matches: 7. Germline V gene lookup returns CDR1 SGDLS and CDR2 YYNGEE. CDR3 nucleotides: TGTGCCAGCCAAAGGGGGCCAGCCTATGGCTACACCTTC. This gives the protein CASQRGPAYGYTF. Full variable domain (rest looked up from reference TRBV9 and TRBJ1-2): DSGVTQTPKHLITATGQRVTLRCSPRSGDLSVYWYQQSLDQGLQFLIQYYNGEERAKGNILERFSAQQFPDLHSELNLSSLELGDSALYFCASQRGPAYGYTFGSGTRLTVV.

Details on this clone: Other DNA variants within this sample encode the same CDR3. This chain joins TRBV6-5 and TRBJ2-7; 11 positions agree with TRBD2. J gave up 3 bases and V 10 bases, and 5 bases lay outside the gene matches. This CDR3 comprises 13 residues. CDR1 and CDR2 from the germline V gene are MNHEY and SVGAGI. CDR3 bases: TGTGCCACCCTGGGGACTAGCGGCTACGAGCAGTACTTC. This encodes CATLGTSGYEQYF.

The J gene is TRBJ2-1, the V gene TRBV11-3; 7 nucleotides align to TRBD1. The V gene's germline CDR1 is SGHNT and CDR2 YENEEA. Trimming cost V 5 bases and J 0 bases; bases outside gene matches: 7. This CDR3 has 16 amino acids. The CDR3 protein is CASSRQGYSSYNEQFF. The CDR3 DNA reads as TGTGCCAGCAGCAGACAGGGCTACAGCTCCTACAATGAGCAGTTCTTC. The whole variable domain, remainder taken from reference TRBV11-3 and TRBJ2-1, is EAGVVQSPRYKIIEKKQPVAFWCNPISGHNTLYWYLQNLGQGPELLIRYENEEAVDDSQLPKDRFSAERLKGVDSTLKIQPAELGDSAVYLCASSRQGYSSYNEQFFGPGTRLTVL.

The CDR3 loop reads CASSQVRGPGNTIYF. In nucleotides, the CDR3 is TGTGCCAGCAGCCAAGTCAGGGGGCCTGGAAACACCATATATTTT. This chain joins TRBV4-2 and TRBJ1-3; TRBD1 matches 8 bases. V dropped 1 base and J dropped 2; count of bases not matched to a gene: 1. This CDR3 contains 15 residues. Germline V lookup: CDR1 LGHNA, CDR2 YNFKEQ.

The CDR3 region is CASSYTGVSGNQPQHF. CDR3 DNA: TGTGCCAGCAGTTATACAGGGGTTTCGGGCAATCAGCCCCAGCATTTT. This chain connects TRBV6-2 or TRBV6-3 to TRBJ1-5; 7 nucleotides agree with TRBD1. The junction had 7 bases not matched to a gene; V was cut back by 3 bases and J by 2 bases. The length of the CDR3 is 16 residues. Per the germline V gene, CDR1 is MNHEY and CDR2 is SVGEGT.

This rearrangement joins TRBV4-3 to TRBJ2-7; TRBD1 is a possible D gene (6 bases). Germline CDR1 LGHNA, CDR2 YSLEER. V lost 0 bases and J 6 bases, leaving 9 bases between the germline ends. This CDR3 has 13 amino acids. Here the CDR3 reads CASSQDRDTEQYF. The CDR3 bases are TGCGCCAGCAGCCAAGATCGGGACACCGAGCAGTACTTC.

The chain joins TRBV7-3 to TRBJ2-2; the D is unclear. The CDR3 covers 16 residues. In germline, CDR1 is SGHTA, CDR2 FQGTGA. Between the trimmed V and J ends, which lost 1 base and 6 bases, there was a span of 15 bases. Here the CDR3 DNA reads TGTGCCAGCAGCTTAATGCCAGGTCGTTATTCCGGGGAGCTGTTTTTT. It is translated as CASSLMPGRYSGELFF.